A selection of T cell receptor beta chains follows, all from one sample in a study of OX40 agonist ivuxolimab in advanced cancers. Produced via immunoSEQ multiplex PCR; TCRdb's table is partial and in-frame only. The table lists about 78,000 clones, around 94% of them singletons. Specimen: CD4+ or CD8+ T cells sorted from blood, collected in a trial of the OX40 agonist ivuxolimab. The source of these receptors is an adult with an advanced solid tumor such as melanoma, head and neck, liver or kidney cancer. CDR3s include the opening cysteine and the closing phenylalanine or tryptophan. The D gene is left open where the match is weak. A row's size may be missing; if present it is once, few, many or a size class.

TRBD2	TRBV4-1	TRBJ2-2	NA	CASSQEWRLAGGELFF
NA	TRBV29-1	TRBJ1-2	once	CSVVRDGLRGGYTF
NA	TRBV7-9	TRBJ1-4	NA	CASSTALLATNEKLFF
TRBD1	TRBV7-8	TRBJ1-2	NA	CASSSGTASHGYTF
TRBD1	TRBV10-3	TRBJ2-7	NA	CAIMEGSAGGAEQYF
NA	TRBV27	TRBJ2-7	NA	CASSLLSSSGREQYF
NA	TRBV28	TRBJ1-4	NA	CASSLRDNEKLFF
NA	TRBV9	TRBJ2-5	NA	CASSPGGDRTQYF
TRBD1	TRBV28	TRBJ2-7	NA	CASSWRGGPSYEQYF
TRBD2	TRBV7-9	TRBJ2-1	NA	CASSWTRSGSSYNEQFF
NA	TRBV6-1	TRBJ1-3	NA	CASARVAPGNTIYF
NA	TRBV10-3	TRBJ2-3	NA	CAISRLEPGGTDTQYF
NA	TRBV6-6	TRBJ1-1	NA	CASSRNPQGNTEAFF
TRBD2	TRBV7-6	TRBJ2-3	NA	CASSLGGAVDTQYF
NA	TRBV7-9	TRBJ1-1	once	CASSHTGRVNTEAFF
NA	TRBV13	TRBJ2-7	NA	CASSFRGRSSYEQYF
NA	TRBV5-8	TRBJ1-1	NA	CASSLTRVNTEAFF
NA	TRBV19	TRBJ2-1	NA	CASSIVGALNEQFF
TRBD1	TRBV30	TRBJ2-7	NA	CAWKDRGNEQYF
NA	TRBV14	TRBJ2-1	NA	CASSQWGGSSYNEQFF
NA	TRBV2	TRBJ2-5	NA	CASSGIRSVETQYF
NA	TRBV4-2	TRBJ1-3	NA	CASSQDGGGSGNTIYF
NA	TRBV10-2	TRBJ1-1	NA	CASTGQMNTEAFF
TRBD1	TRBV6-5	TRBJ2-7	NA	CASSSTGAAYEQYF
NA	TRBV6-6	TRBJ1-3	once	CASSYSVGNTIYF
NA	TRBV7-6	TRBJ1-1	NA	CASSSVPSTEAFF
TRBD1	TRBV5-5	TRBJ1-2	NA	CASSLALGQAYVWSF